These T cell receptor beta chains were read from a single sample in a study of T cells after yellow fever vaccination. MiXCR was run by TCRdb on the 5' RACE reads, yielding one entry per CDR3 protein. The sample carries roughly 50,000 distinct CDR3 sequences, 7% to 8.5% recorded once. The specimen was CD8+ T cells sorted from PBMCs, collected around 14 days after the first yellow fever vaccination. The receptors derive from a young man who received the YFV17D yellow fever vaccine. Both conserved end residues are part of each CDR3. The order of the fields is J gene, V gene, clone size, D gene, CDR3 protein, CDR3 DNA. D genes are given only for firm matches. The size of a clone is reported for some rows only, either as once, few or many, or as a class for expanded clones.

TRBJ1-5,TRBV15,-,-,CATSRLPGLVAQHF,TGTGCCACCAGCAGACTCCCGGGTCTGGTGGCCCAGCATTTT
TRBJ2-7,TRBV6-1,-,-,CASSERGATFSYEQYF,TGTGCCAGCAGTGAACGGGGGGCTACGTTCTCCTACGAGCAGTACTTC
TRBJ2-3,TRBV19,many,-,CASSIRPLDTQYF,TGTGCCAGTAGTATAAGGCCGCTAGATACGCAGTATTTT
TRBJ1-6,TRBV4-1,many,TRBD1,CASSQGTGGPLHF,TGCGCCAGCAGCCAAGGGACAGGAGGGCCCCTCCACTTT
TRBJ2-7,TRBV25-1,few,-,CASLDSEAAFYEQYF,TGTGCCAGTTTAGACTCGGAGGCCGCCTTCTACGAGCAGTACTTC
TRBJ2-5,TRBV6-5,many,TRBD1,CASSYAGQGTPQYF,TGTGCCAGCAGTTACGCGGGACAGGGGACGCCCCAGTACTTC
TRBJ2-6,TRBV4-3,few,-,CASSQDPTDTAGANVLTF,TGCGCCAGCAGCCAAGATCCGACAGATACAGCTGGGGCCAACGTCCTGACTTTC
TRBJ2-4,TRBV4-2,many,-,CASSQEGYRPPIAKNIQYF,TGTGCCAGCAGCCAAGAAGGGTACCGTCCCCCTATAGCCAAAAACATTCAGTACTTC
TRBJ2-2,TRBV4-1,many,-,CASSQEGTWELFF,TGCGCCAGCAGCCAAGAGGGAACTTGGGAGCTGTTTTTT
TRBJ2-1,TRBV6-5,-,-,CASSYSLGNEQFF,TGTGCCAGCAGTTACTCGCTGGGGAATGAGCAGTTCTTC
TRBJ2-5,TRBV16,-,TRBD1,CASSQQPGQGWEETQYF,TGTGCCAGCAGCCAACAACCGGGACAGGGATGGGAGGAGACCCAGTACTTC
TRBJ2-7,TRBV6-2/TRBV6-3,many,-,CASSGGVEQYF,TGTGCCAGCAGTGGAGGGGTGGAGCAGTACTTC
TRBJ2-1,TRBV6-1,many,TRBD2,CASSDGAGDYNEQFF,TGTGCCAGCAGTGACGGGGCGGGGGACTACAATGAGCAGTTCTTC
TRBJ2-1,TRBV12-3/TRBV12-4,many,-,CASSPGDEQFF,TGTGCCAGCAGCCCGGGGGATGAGCAGTTCTTC
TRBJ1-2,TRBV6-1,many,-,CASSPPTEIYGYTF,TGTGCCAGCAGTCCGCCGACGGAGATCTATGGCTACACCTTC
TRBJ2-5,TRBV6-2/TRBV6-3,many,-,CASSYVETQYF,TGTGCCAGCAGTTACGTCGAGACCCAGTACTTC
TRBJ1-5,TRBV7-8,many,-,CASSLAQGNQPQHF,TGTGCCAGCAGCTTAGCGCAGGGAAATCAGCCCCAGCATTTT
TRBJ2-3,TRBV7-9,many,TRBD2,CASSDETSGRGDTQYF,TGTGCCAGCAGCGACGAGACTAGCGGGAGGGGAGATACGCAGTATTTT
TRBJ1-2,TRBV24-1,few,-,CATSDPAASYGYTF,TGTGCCACCAGTGATCCCGCCGCCTCCTATGGCTACACCTTC
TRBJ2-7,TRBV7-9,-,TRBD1,CASSLVGQGAYEQYF,TGTGCCAGCAGCTTAGTCGGACAGGGGGCGTACGAGCAGTACTTC
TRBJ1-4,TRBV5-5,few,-,CASSPPGSDEKLFF,TGTGCCAGCAGCCCCCCCGGGAGTGATGAAAAACTGTTTTTT
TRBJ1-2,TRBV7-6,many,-,CASSIEAGDYGYTF,TGTGCCAGCAGCATAGAAGCAGGGGACTATGGCTACACCTTC
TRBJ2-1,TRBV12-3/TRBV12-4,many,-,CASSQGGNEQFF,TGTGCCAGCAGTCAAGGGGGAAATGAGCAGTTCTTC